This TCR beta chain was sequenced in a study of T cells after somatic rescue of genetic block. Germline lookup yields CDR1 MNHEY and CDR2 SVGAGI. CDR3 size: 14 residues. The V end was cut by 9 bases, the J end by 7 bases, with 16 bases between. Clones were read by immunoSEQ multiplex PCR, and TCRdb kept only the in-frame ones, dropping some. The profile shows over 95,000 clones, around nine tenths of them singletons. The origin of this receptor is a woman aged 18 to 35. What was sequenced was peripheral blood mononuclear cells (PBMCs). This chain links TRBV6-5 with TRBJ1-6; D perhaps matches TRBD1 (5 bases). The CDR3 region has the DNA TGTGCCAGTAGGCCGGGGGGGTTCAATTCACCCCTCCACTTT. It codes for CASRPGGFNSPLHF.